These T cell receptor beta chains were read from a single sample in a study of blood T cell repertoires in COVID-19. Here immunoSEQ multiplex PCR was the method, and the copy in TCRdb shows in-frame clones only, minus some. The profile shows approximately 230,000 clones, around nine tenths of them singletons. The sample consisted of peripheral blood. These receptors were obtained from a man between 18 and 35 years old with active or convalescent COVID-19. The CDR3 runs from the conserved cysteine through the conserved F or W. D genes are given only for firm matches. Part of the rows lack a size; the others show once, few, many or a class for expanded clones.

>TRBD1|TRBV7-2|TRBJ1-6|-
CASTRRGTGLMRSPLHF
TGTGCCAGCACCCGAAGAGGGACAGGCCTTATGCGTTCACCCCTCCACTTT
>TRBD1|TRBV6-5|TRBJ1-2|-
CASARDRGDYGYTF
TGTGCCAGCGCCCGGGACAGGGGGGACTATGGCTACACCTTC
>-|TRBV28|TRBJ1-6|-
CASMRQSSSYNSPLHF
TGTGCCAGCATGAGACAGTCGAGCTCCTATAATTCACCCCTCCACTTT
>TRBD1|TRBV5-1|TRBJ1-4|-
CASSLDGQGNEKLFF
TGCGCCAGCAGCTTGGATGGACAGGGTAATGAAAAACTGTTTTTT
>-|TRBV28|TRBJ2-7|few
CASTKGDTPYEQYF
TGTGCCAGCACCAAGGGAGATACCCCCTACGAGCAGTACTTC
>-|TRBV15|TRBJ1-5|-
CATSRDQRGPEPQHF
TGTGCCACCAGCAGAGATCAGCGGGGGCCGGAGCCCCAGCATTTT
>-|TRBV4-3|TRBJ1-3|-
CASSQGRSSGNTIYF
TGCGCCAGCAGCCAAGGACGGAGCTCTGGAAACACCATATATTTT
>-|TRBV10-2|TRBJ2-5|-
CASSGPMVEIVGETQYF
TGCGCCAGCAGTGGCCCCATGGTGGAAATCGTCGGGGAGACCCAGTACTTC
>-|TRBV4-2|TRBJ1-1|-
CASSPRSGQSVNTEAFF
TGTGCCAGCAGCCCTAGGTCGGGTCAGTCCGTGAACACTGAAGCTTTCTTT
>-|TRBV9|TRBJ2-6|-
CASSHAGAGANVLTF
TGTGCCAGCAGCCACGCCGGGGCTGGGGCCAACGTCCTGACTTTC
>-|TRBV4-3|TRBJ1-1|-
CASSQVSVNTEAFF
TGCGCCAGCAGCCAAGTGTCCGTGAACACTGAAGCTTTCTTT
>-|TRBV28|TRBJ2-7|-
CASSFTGGVDEQYF
TGTGCCAGCAGTTTTACAGGGGGGGTCGACGAGCAGTACTTC
>-|TRBV11-3|TRBJ1-1|-
CASSYTRNTEAFF
TGTGCCAGCAGCTATACACGGAACACTGAAGCTTTCTTT
>-|TRBV18|TRBJ1-6|-
CASSPWPRMDSPLHF
TGTGCCAGCTCACCCTGGCCTCGTATGGATTCACCCCTCCACTTT
>-|TRBV11-3|TRBJ2-7|-
CASSKGGEQYF
TGTGCCAGCAGCAAAGGGGGCGAGCAGTACTTC
>TRBD2|TRBV19|TRBJ2-2|-
CASSGVFAGGYTGELFF
TGTGCCAGTAGTGGGGTCTTCGCGGGAGGATACACCGGGGAGCTGTTTTTT
>-|TRBV27|TRBJ1-6|-
CASSLSVAGRSPLHF
TGTGCCAGCAGTTTATCTGTCGCTGGCAGGTCACCCCTCCACTTT
>-|TRBV12-3/TRBV12-4|TRBJ1-2|-
CASTPRDDYGYTF
TGTGCCAGCACCCCGCGGGATGACTATGGCTACACCTTC
>-|TRBV6-5|TRBJ1-1|-
CASSPGVAFF
TGTGCCAGCAGCCCCGGGGTGGCTTTCTTT
>TRBD1|TRBV9|TRBJ2-7|-
CASSVGTGTYEQYF
TGTGCCAGCAGCGTTGGGACAGGGACCTACGAGCAGTACTTC
>-|TRBV3-1/TRBV3-2|TRBJ2-5|-
CASSKPQETQYF
TGTGCCAGCAGCAAGCCACAAGAGACCCAGTACTTC
>-|TRBV21-1|TRBJ1-1|-
CASSCDTEAFF
TGTGCCAGCAGTTGCGACACTGAAGCTTTCTTT
>TRBD1|TRBV6-5|TRBJ2-5|-
CASSYRTGTEETQYF
TGTGCCAGCAGTTATCGGACAGGAACGGAGGAGACCCAGTACTTC